This T cell receptor beta chain comes out of a study of blood T cell repertoires in COVID-19. Overall study: PBMCs, B-cell-depleted T cells, or T cells were the source of the cDNA or gDNA that made up the material.

This clone was found a few times. In the original workflow: Amplification of reference gene primers provided the estimated nucleated cell counts. Clones were read by immunoSEQ multiplex PCR, and TCRdb kept only the in-frame ones, dropping some. The D gene and trimming were derived from the DNA, and the V and J assignments and clone size from that table. In the table there are 140,000 or so clones, around nine tenths of which are singletons. This receptor was obtained from a man in his fifties or sixties with active or convalescent COVID-19. Sequencing used peripheral blood.

Here the CDR3 reads CAISENTHEQYF. As DNA, the CDR3 is TGTGCCATCAGTGAAAACACCCACGAGCAGTACTTC. This chain joins TRBV10-3 and TRBJ2-7; D not certain. Germline CDR1 is ENHRY and CDR2 is SYGVKD. The CDR3 runs 12 residues. Deletions cut 3 bases from V and 5 bases from J, with 8 bases between.